The rows below give T cell receptor beta chains drawn from one sample of a study of blood T cells in healthy people across ages. TCRdb used MiXCR to reprocess the 5' RACE reads, holding one entry per CDR3 protein. The table includes some 900,000 distinct CDR3 sequences, under 50% detected once. Input material: blood. These receptors were taken from a man aged 25-45 years in good health. CDR3s include the opening cysteine and the closing phenylalanine or tryptophan. The D gene is left open where the match is weak. The size of a clone is reported for some rows only, either as once, few or many, or as a class for expanded clones.

CDR3: CASSKVEDSPPTDTQYF; DNA: TGTGCCAGCAGCAAAGTAGAGGACAGCCCTCCCACAGATACGCAGTATTTT; D: NA; V: TRBV21-1; J: TRBJ2-3; size: NA
CDR3: CASSSIGGGTVDIQYF; DNA: TGTGCCAGCAGCTCAATAGGCGGGGGAACCGTGGACATTCAGTACTTC; D: TRBD2; V: TRBV7-9; J: TRBJ2-4; size: NA
CDR3: CASSYTGGAETQYF; DNA: TGTGCCAGCAGCTATACAGGGGGCGCGGAGACCCAGTACTTC; D: TRBD1; V: TRBV7-2; J: TRBJ2-5; size: many
CDR3: CASKPSGGVNEQFF; DNA: TGTGCCAGCAAACCTAGCGGGGGGGTAAATGAGCAGTTCTTC; D: TRBD2; V: TRBV6-5; J: TRBJ2-1; size: few
CDR3: CSARTRGGAEYGYTF; DNA: TGCAGTGCTAGAACCCGCGGAGGGGCAGAGTATGGCTACACCTTC; D: NA; V: TRBV20-1; J: TRBJ1-2; size: NA
CDR3: CASSLYQGSGELFF; DNA: TGCGCCAGCAGCTTGTATCAGGGCTCCGGGGAGCTGTTTTTT; D: NA; V: TRBV5-1; J: TRBJ2-2; size: NA
CDR3: CSARLGPGVTGYTF; DNA: TGCAGTGCTAGACTTGGGCCAGGGGTCACTGGCTACACCTTC; D: NA; V: TRBV20-1; J: TRBJ1-2; size: few
CDR3: CSARDIYGYTF; DNA: TGCAGCGCTCGAGACATCTATGGCTACACCTTC; D: NA; V: TRBV29-1; J: TRBJ1-2; size: many
CDR3: CASSRRGGGYGYTF; DNA: TGTGCCAGCAGTCGAAGGGGGGGTGGCTATGGCTACACCTTC; D: NA; V: TRBV25-1; J: TRBJ1-2; size: few
CDR3: CASSNRDSYGCTF; DNA: TGTGCCAGCAGTAACCGGGACAGCTATGGCTGCACCTTC; D: TRBD1; V: TRBV12-3/TRBV12-4; J: TRBJ1-2; size: NA
CDR3: CASSQGEGDRVYYGYTF; DNA: TGCGCCAGCAGCCAAGGGGAGGGGGACAGGGTATACTATGGCTACACCTTC; D: TRBD1; V: TRBV4-1; J: TRBJ1-2; size: NA
CDR3: CATSRDRQGSPEQYF; DNA: TGTGCCACCAGCAGAGATCGGCAGGGGTCCCCCGAGCAGTACTTC; D: NA; V: TRBV15; J: TRBJ2-7; size: NA
CDR3: CASSYPEDSTYEQYF; DNA: TGTGCCAGCAGCTACCCCGAGGACAGTACGTACGAGCAGTACTTC; D: NA; V: TRBV7-9; J: TRBJ2-7; size: NA
CDR3: CASIGGGTLNSPLHF; DNA: TGTGCCAGCATTGGTGGGGGGACACTAAATTCACCCCTCCACTTT; D: NA; V: TRBV28; J: TRBJ1-6; size: NA
CDR3: CSGTLAGVSYNEQFF; DNA: TGCAGTGGTACACTAGCGGGGGTCTCTTACAATGAGCAGTTCTTC; D: TRBD2; V: TRBV20-1; J: TRBJ2-1; size: once
CDR3: CASSQETTGGKYF; DNA: TGCGCCAGCAGCCAAGAAACAACCGGGGGCAAGTACTTC; D: NA; V: TRBV4-3; J: TRBJ2-5; size: few
CDR3: CASSPHSGGATTGELFF; DNA: TGTGCCAGCAGCCCGCATAGCGGGGGGGCCACCACCGGGGAGCTGTTTTTT; D: TRBD2; V: TRBV3-1; J: TRBJ2-2; size: once
CDR3: CSARDPAAGGQNEQFF; DNA: TGCAGTGCTAGAGACCCAGCAGCGGGGGGGCAAAATGAGCAGTTCTTC; D: TRBD2; V: TRBV20-1; J: TRBJ2-1; size: many
CDR3: CASRLPGEGYERYF; DNA: TGTGCCAGCAGATTACCAGGGGAAGGCTACGAGCGGTACTTC; D: NA; V: TRBV28; J: TRBJ2-5; size: once
CDR3: CSVEMAGMYDERFF; DNA: TGCAGCGTTGAAATGGCAGGGATGTACGATGAGCGGTTCTTC; D: NA; V: TRBV29-1; J: TRBJ2-1; size: few
CDR3: CASSQPTSGGNRGEQYF; DNA: TGCGCCAGCAGCCAACCGACTAGCGGGGGGAATCGCGGCGAGCAGTACTTC; D: TRBD2; V: TRBV4-1; J: TRBJ2-7; size: NA
CDR3: CASSQDRAWVSQGYTF; DNA: TGCGCCAGCAGCCAAGATCGGGCGTGGGTGTCTCAGGGCTACACCTTC; D: NA; V: TRBV4-1; J: TRBJ1-2; size: NA
CDR3: CASRPGLGGTDTQYF; DNA: TGTGCCAGCAGGCCAGGACTAGGAGGCACAGATACGCAGTATTTT; D: TRBD2; V: TRBV7-2; J: TRBJ2-3; size: NA